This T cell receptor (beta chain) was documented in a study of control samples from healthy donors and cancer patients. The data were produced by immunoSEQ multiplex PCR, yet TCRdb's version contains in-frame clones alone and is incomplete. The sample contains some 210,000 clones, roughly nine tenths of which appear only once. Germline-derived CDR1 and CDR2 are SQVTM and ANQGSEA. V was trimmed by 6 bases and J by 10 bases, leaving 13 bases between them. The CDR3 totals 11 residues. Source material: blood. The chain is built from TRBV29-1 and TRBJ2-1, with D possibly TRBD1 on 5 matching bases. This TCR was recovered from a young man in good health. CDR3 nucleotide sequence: TGCAGCGTGCGTGCAGGGCCAGAGCAGTTCTTC. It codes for CSVRAGPEQFF.